This T cell receptor beta chain was recorded in a study of T cell changes during pregnancy in multiple sclerosis. Method: immunoSEQ multiplex PCR; TCRdb's copy keeps in-frame clones and lacks some. The table lists tens of thousands of clones, approximately 90% of them singletons. The clonotype was recovered from a female donor with multiple sclerosis, enrolled in a pregnancy study. Sequences were derived from CD8+ T cells from peripheral blood mononuclear cells, sampled in the second trimester of pregnancy.

CDR3: CASSYRQVVNYEQYF. The CDR3 nucleotides are TGTGCCAGCAGCTATAGACAGGTCGTAAACTACGAGCAGTACTTC. The rearrangement joins TRBV7-8 to TRBJ2-7, with a tentative D call TRBD1 (6 bases). Trimming took 4 bases from V and 3 from J, leaving 16 bases between them. Germline CDR1 and CDR2: SGHVS and FQNEAQ. This CDR3 is 15 amino acids long.